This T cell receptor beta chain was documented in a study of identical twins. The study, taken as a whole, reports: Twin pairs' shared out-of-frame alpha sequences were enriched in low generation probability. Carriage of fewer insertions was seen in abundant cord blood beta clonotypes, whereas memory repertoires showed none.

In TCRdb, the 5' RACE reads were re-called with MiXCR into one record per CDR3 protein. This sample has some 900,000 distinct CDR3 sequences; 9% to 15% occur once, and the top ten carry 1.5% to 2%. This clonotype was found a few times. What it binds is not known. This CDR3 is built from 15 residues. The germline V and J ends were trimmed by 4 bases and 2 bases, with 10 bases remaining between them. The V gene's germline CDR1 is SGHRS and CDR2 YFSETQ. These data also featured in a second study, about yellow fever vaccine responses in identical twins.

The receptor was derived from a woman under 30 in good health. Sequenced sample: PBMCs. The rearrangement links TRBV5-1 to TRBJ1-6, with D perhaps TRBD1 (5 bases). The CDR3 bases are TGCGCCAGCAGCCCCGACAGAACCTATAATTCACCCCTCCACTTT. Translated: CASSPDRTYNSPLHF.